These 12 T cell receptor beta chains originate from one sample sequenced in a study of blood T cell repertoires in COVID-19 (dated by TCRdb to the early 2020s). The library relied on the immunoSEQ multiplex PCR assay. TCRdb's version of the immuneACCESS table is confined to in-frame rearrangements and falls short of the full clone set. An unresolved V gene accounts for under half of the shortfall where checked; the remainder is of unknown origin. Here the sample has tens of thousands of clones; 75% to 90% occur a single time. The top ten clonotypes cover roughly 13% of the sample. What was sequenced was peripheral blood. The receptors here all came from a woman aged 60-70 years with active COVID-19.

J is TRBJ2-3 and V is TRBV5-1, with TRBD2 matching 11 bases. This CDR3 region has 16 residues. The V gene's germline CDR1 is SGHRS and CDR2 YFSETQ. The J segment lost 5 bases and the V segment lost 0 bases, leaving 5 bases of the junction unmatched. The DNA of the CDR3 is TGCGCCAGCAGCTTGGCCCTAGCGGGGGGTGGAGATACGCAGTATTTT. It is translated as CASSLALAGGGDTQYF. The entire variable domain, with the rest obtained from reference TRBV5-1 and TRBJ2-3, is as follows: KAGVTQTPRYLIKTRGQQVTLSCSPISGHRSVSWYQQTPGQGLQFLFEYFSETQRNKGNFPGRFSGRQFSNSRSEMNVSTLELGDSALYLCASSLALAGGGDTQYFGPGTRLTVL.

The CDR3 is CASSSTAGLSNQPQHF. DNA for the CDR3: TGTGCCAGCAGCTCAACAGCAGGGCTATCCAATCAGCCCCAGCATTTT. V usage is TRBV7-8 and J usage is TRBJ1-5; D may be TRBD1 (5 bases). Germline-derived CDR1 and CDR2 are SGHVS and FQNEAQ. The V gene lost 4 bases and the J gene lost 3 bases, with 16 bases spanning the gap. The CDR3 loop spans 16 amino acids.

DNA for the CDR3: TGTGCCAGCAGTTTATCGTCCAGGGGGTACAATCAGCCCCAGCATTTT. Its protein product is CASSLSSRGYNQPQHF. The chain carries TRBV27 and TRBJ1-5; 7 bases are a match to TRBD1. The trim removed 0 bases at V and 3 bases at J, leaving 5 bases unmatched. The CDR3 is made up of 16 amino acids. The germline V gene encodes CDR1 MNHEY and CDR2 SMNVEV (reference sequence).

Here the CDR3 reads CASSTGAYEQYF. The DNA of the CDR3 is TGTGCCAGCAGTACAGGGGCCTACGAGCAGTACTTC. This chain joins TRBV6-5 and TRBJ2-7, with 7 bases aligning to TRBD1. The V and J ends lost 5 bases and 2 bases, in that order; junction bases with no gene match: 0. This CDR3 is 12 amino acids long. The germline V gene encodes CDR1 MNHEY and CDR2 SVGAGI.

V usage is TRBV6-5 and J usage is TRBJ2-1, with 12 bases matching TRBD2. The CDR3 extends over 15 amino acids. The ends lost 4 bases at V and 8 bases at J; junction bases unmatched: 6. In germline, CDR1 is MNHEY, CDR2 SVGAGI. For the CDR3, the DNA is TGTGCCAGCAGTTTGCTAGCGGGGGGGCGGGATGAGCAGTTCTTC. Residues: CASSLLAGGRDEQFF.

V is TRBV6-6 and J is TRBJ1-2; maybe TRBD1 (5 bases). The CDR3 sequence is 12 residues long. V shed 5 bases and J shed 5 bases, with 9 bases lying between them. Per the germline V gene, CDR1 is MNHNY and CDR2 is SVGAGI (reference sequence). The CDR3 DNA is TGTGCCAGCAGTCCGGACAAATATGGCTACACCTTC. Translation gives CASSPDKYGYTF.

V is TRBV7-2 and J is TRBJ2-3; D not resolved. With 1 base removed from V and 6 bases from J, the gap between germline ends came to 8 bases. Germline V gives CDR1 SGHTA, CDR2 FQGNSA. The CDR3 is 13 amino acids. The CDR3 region has the DNA TGTGCCAGCAGCTTAGATTTCTCGGATACGCAGTATTTT. Its protein is CASSLDFSDTQYF.

The chain links TRBV21-1 to TRBJ2-5; TRBD2 was called by the table and not checked on the DNA. TRBV21-1 is a documented pseudogene. The CDR3 extends over 23 amino acids. The CDR3 spells CASSKEGRSSLAGGQKFQETQYF. The DNA for the CDR3 is TGTGCCAGCAGCAAAGAGGGGAGGTCCTCACTAGCGGGGGGCCAAAAATTCCAAGAGACCCAGTACTTC.

V is TRBV25-1 and J is TRBJ1-1, with D possibly matching TRBD1 (5 bases). The CDR3 contains 16 residues. In germline, CDR1 is MGHDK, CDR2 SYGVNS. Trimming shortened V by 0 bases and J by 4 bases, and 15 bases separated the two germline ends. In nucleotides, the CDR3 is TGTGCCAGCAGTGAATATCCCTGGCAGGGTGTCACTGAAGCTTTCTTT. It codes for CASSEYPWQGVTEAFF.

This chain joins TRBV5-1 and TRBJ2-1; a possible D gene is TRBD1 (5 bases). With 4 bases removed from V and 8 bases from J, the gap between germline ends came to 19 bases. The CDR3 consists of 15 residues. CDR1 is SGHRS and CDR2 is YFSETQ in the germline V gene. CDR3 sequence (DNA): TGCGCCAGCAGCAAGGACGCCAGGGTAGGGCATGAGCAGTTCTTC. It yields the protein CASSKDARVGHEQFF.

The V and J genes are TRBV9 and TRBJ2-1; 8 bases fit TRBD2. Losses at the gene ends were 3 bases for V and 6 bases for J; bases not matched to a gene: 8. Germline V CDR1 and CDR2: SGDLS, YYNGEE. The length of the CDR3 is 15 residues. Written as DNA, the CDR3 is TGTGCCAGCAGCGGGGGACTAGAAGTCGGCAATGAGCAGTTCTTC. Translation gives CASSGGLEVGNEQFF.

The V call is TRBV4-2, the J call TRBJ2-7; 12 bases line up with TRBD2. The CDR3 contains 18 residues. Germline CDR1 is LGHNA and CDR2 is YNFKEQ. Trimming took 4 bases from V and 0 from J; bases not matched to a gene: 10. CDR3 sequence (DNA): TGTGCCAGCAGCCCGACCGGGACTAGCGGGCCTAGCTCCTACGAGCAGTACTTC. The encoded protein is CASSPTGTSGPSSYEQYF.